This T cell receptor (beta chain) is drawn from a study of blood T cell repertoires in COVID-19. Whole-study context: Samples representing acute and convalescent COVID-19 were sourced from the United States, Italy and Spain. The cDNA or gDNA used as material had been derived from T cells, B-cell-depleted T cells, or PBMCs.

This clone was detected once. One end of the junction varies from germline; a read error may be responsible. This CDR3 is 15 amino acids long. CDR1 is SGDLS, CDR2 YYNGEE, per germline. Authors' methods: Reference gene primer amplification in the assay estimated nucleated cell counts. The repertoire was sequenced with immunoSEQ multiplex PCR; TCRdb's copy has only in-frame clones and lacks some. Clone size and V and J calls were adopted from that table, with D and trimming inferred from the DNA. The data contain around 80,000 clones, approximately 80% of them seen just once; the ten biggest clones take up more than 4.5%.

Source material: peripheral blood. This chain uses TRBV9 with TRBJ2-7; 11 nucleotides align to TRBD2. This clonotype originated in a woman aged 80 or older with active or convalescent COVID-19. The CDR3 is CASTPLAGGVYQQYF. CDR3 in DNA: TGTGCCAGCACCCCGTTAGCGGGAGGGGTCTACCAGCAGTACTTC.